This T cell receptor (beta chain) was captured by sequencing in a study of STAT5B mutations in CD4+ large granular lymphocyte leukemia. Germline V gives CDR1 SGHRS, CDR2 YFSETQ. This CDR3 is 15 amino acids long. Data came from immunoSEQ multiplex PCR; TCRdb stores just in-frame clones and leaves some out. The data contain around 20,000 clones, around three quarters of them seen just once; the ten biggest clones take up 3.5% to 5%. The sequence was collected from a human donor in good health. The V gene is TRBV5-1, the J gene TRBJ2-5, with 11 positions matching TRBD1. The better agreement between TRBJ2-7 and the DNA end casts doubt on the J call. Sequencing used CD4+ T cells from blood buffy coats. CDR3 region: CASSPWTGGEYEQYF. Written as DNA, the CDR3 is TGCGCCAGCAGCCCCTGGACAGGGGGCGAATACGAGCAGTACTTC.